This TCR beta chain emerged from a study of control samples from healthy donors and cancer patients. Data came from immunoSEQ multiplex PCR; TCRdb stores just in-frame clones and leaves some out. The table has 45,000 to 70,000 clones, more than 85% seen once; the top ten hold about 0.99%. This receptor was identified in a man aged 25 to 40 with colorectal cancer. Sequenced input: PBMCs.

The CDR3 nucleotides read TGTGCCTGGAGTGTACCGACAGGGGGCCTGTCCTATAATTCACCCCTCCACTTT. This gives the protein CAWSVPTGGLSYNSPLHF. The V gene is TRBV30, the J gene TRBJ1-6, with TRBD1 matching over 10 bases. The V and J ends lost 0 bases and 1 base, in that order; junction bases with no gene match: 6. There are 18 residues in the CDR3. CDR1 is GTSNPN, CDR2 SVGIG, per germline (reference sequence). Complete variable domain (other parts from reference TRBV30 and TRBJ1-6): SQTIHQWPATLVQPVGSPLSLECTVEGTSNPNLYWYRQAAGRGLQLLFYSVGIGQISSEVPQNLSASRPQDRQFILSSKKLLLSDSGFYLCAWSVPTGGLSYNSPLHFGNGTRLTVT.